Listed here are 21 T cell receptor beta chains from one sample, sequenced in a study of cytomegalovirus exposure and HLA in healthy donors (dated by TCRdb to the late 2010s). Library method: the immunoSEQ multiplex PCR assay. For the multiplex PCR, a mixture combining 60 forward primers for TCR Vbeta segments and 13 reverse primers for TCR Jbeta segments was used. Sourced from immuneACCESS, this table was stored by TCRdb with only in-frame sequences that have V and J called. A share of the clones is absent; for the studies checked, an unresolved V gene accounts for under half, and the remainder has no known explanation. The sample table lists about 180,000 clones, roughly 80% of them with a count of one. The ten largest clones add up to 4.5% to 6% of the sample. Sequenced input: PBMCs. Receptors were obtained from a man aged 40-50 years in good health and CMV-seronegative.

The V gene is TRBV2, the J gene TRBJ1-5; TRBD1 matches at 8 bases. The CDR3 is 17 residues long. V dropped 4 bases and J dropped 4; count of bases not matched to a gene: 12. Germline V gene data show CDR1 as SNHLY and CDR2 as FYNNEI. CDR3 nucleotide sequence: TGTGCCAGCAGTGCTCGTCGGACAGGGAAAGGAAATCAGCCCCAGCATTTT. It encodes CASSARRTGKGNQPQHF.

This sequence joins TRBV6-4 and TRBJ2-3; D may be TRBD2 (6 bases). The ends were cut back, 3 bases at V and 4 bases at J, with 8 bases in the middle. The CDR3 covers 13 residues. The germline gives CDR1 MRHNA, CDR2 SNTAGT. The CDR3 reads CASSERLADTQYF. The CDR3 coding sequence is TGTGCCAGCAGTGAGAGACTAGCAGATACGCAGTATTTT.

The CDR3 DNA reads as TGCGCCAGCAAGAAGACAGGGGTGAACACCGGGGAGCTGTTTTTT. Its protein is CASKKTGVNTGELFF. This chain connects TRBV5-1 to TRBJ2-2, with TRBD1 identical over 8 bases. There are 15 residues in the CDR3. Trimming at V came to 6 bases and at J to 1 base, leaving 5 bases not matched to a gene. The germline gives CDR1 SGHRS, CDR2 YFSETQ.

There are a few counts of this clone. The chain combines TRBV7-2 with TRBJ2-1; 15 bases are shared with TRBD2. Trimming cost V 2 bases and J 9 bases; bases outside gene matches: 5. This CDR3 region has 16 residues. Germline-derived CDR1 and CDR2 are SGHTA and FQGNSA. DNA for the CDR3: TGTGCCAGCAGCTTAATGGGGACTAGCGGGAGGCGTGAGCAGTTCTTC. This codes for CASSLMGTSGRREQFF.

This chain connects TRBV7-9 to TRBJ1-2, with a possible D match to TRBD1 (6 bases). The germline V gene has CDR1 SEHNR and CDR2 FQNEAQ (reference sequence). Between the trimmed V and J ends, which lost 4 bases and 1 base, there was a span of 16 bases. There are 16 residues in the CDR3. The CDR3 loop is CASSSAGDPNNYGYTF. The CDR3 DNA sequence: TGTGCCAGCAGCTCCGCAGGGGATCCCAATAACTATGGCTACACCTTC.

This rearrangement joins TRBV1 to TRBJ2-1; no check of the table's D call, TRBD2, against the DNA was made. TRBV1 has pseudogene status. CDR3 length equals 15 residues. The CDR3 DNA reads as TGCACCAGCAGTCGGAGGACTAGCGGCGACAATGAGCAGTTCTTC. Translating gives CTSSRRTSGDNEQFF.

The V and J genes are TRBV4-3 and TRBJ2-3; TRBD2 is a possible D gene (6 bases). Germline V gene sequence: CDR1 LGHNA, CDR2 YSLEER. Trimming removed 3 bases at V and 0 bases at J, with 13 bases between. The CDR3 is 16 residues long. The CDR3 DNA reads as TGCGCCAGCAGCCAGGGGGGTAGGACCAGCACAGATACGCAGTATTTT. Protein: CASSQGGRTSTDTQYF.

The CDR3: CASSRTGSEQFF. In DNA, the CDR3 is TGTGCCAGCAGCCGGACAGGGAGTGAGCAGTTCTTC. The rearrangement joins TRBV27 to TRBJ2-1; 8 nucleotides agree with TRBD1. There are 12 residues in the CDR3. CDR1 is MNHEY, CDR2 SMNVEV, per germline (reference sequence). V shed 6 bases, J shed 9 bases, and the junction held 4 bases outside the gene matches.

This CDR3 is CSVYIDRDTEAFF. As DNA, the CDR3 is TGCAGCGTCTACATAGACAGGGACACTGAAGCTTTCTTT. This chain links TRBV29-1 with TRBJ1-1; 7 nucleotides align to TRBD1. The CDR3 spans 13 residues. Germline V gene lookup returns CDR1 SQVTM and CDR2 ANQGSEA. V lost 6 bases, J lost 3 bases, and 7 bases stayed unmatched.

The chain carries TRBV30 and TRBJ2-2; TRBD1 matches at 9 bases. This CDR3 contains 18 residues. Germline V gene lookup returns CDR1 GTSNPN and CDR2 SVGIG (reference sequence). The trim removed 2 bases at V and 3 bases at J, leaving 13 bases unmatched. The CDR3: CAWSSPGQGFVDTGELFF. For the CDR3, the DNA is TGTGCCTGGAGTTCTCCGGGACAGGGTTTCGTGGACACCGGGGAGCTGTTTTTT.

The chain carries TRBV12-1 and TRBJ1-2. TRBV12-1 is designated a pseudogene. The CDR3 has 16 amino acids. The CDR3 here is CASSPPGEPGSDGYTF. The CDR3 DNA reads TGTGCCAGCAGCCCACCCGGGGAGCCCGGGAGCGATGGCTACACCTTC.

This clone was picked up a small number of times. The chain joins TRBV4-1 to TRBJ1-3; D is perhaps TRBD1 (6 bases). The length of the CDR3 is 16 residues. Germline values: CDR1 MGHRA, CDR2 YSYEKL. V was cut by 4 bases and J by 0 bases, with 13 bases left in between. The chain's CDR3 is CASSRLTGSSGNTIYF. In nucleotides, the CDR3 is TGCGCCAGCAGCCGATTGACAGGTTCCTCTGGAAACACCATATATTTT.

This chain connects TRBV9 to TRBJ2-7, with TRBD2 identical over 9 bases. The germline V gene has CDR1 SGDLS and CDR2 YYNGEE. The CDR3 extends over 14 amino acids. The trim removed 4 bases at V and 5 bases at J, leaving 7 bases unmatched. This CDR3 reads CASSIAGALDEQYF. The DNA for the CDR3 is TGTGCCAGCAGCATAGCGGGAGCTTTGGACGAGCAGTACTTC.

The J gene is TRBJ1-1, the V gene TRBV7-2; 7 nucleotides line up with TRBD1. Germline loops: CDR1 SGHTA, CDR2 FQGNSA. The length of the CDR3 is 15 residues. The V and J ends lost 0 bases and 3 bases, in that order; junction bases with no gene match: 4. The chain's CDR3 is CASSLANRGDTEAFF. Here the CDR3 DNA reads TGTGCCAGCAGCTTAGCGAACAGGGGAGACACTGAAGCTTTCTTT. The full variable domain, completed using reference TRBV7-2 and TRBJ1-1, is GAGVSQSPSNKVTEKGKDVELRCDPISGHTALYWYRQSLGQGLEFLIYFQGNSAPDKSGLPSDRFSAERTGGSVSTLTIQRTQQEDSAVYLCASSLANRGDTEAFFGQGTRLTVV.

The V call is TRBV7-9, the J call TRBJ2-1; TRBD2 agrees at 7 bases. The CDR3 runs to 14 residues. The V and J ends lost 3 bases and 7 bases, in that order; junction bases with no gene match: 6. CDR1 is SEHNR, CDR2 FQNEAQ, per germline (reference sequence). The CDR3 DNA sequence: TGTGCCAGCAGCTTGGAGCGGGATGTAAATGAGCAGTTCTTC. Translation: CASSLERDVNEQFF.

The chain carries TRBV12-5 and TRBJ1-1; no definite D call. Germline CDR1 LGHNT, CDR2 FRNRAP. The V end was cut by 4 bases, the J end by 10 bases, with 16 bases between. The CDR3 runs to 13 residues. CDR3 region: CASGYKAGIGAFF. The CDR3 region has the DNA TGTGCTAGTGGTTACAAAGCAGGTATAGGAGCTTTCTTT. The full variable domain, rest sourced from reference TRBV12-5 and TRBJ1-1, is DARVTQTPRHKVTEMGQEVTMRCQPILGHNTVFWYRQTMMQGLELLAYFRNRAPLDDSGMPKDRFSAEMPDATLATLKIQPSEPRDSAVYFCASGYKAGIGAFFGQGTRLTVV.

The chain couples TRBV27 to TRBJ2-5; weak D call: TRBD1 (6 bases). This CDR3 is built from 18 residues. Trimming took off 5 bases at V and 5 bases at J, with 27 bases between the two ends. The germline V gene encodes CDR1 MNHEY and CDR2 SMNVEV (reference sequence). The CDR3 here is CASSPPSALITGPETQYF. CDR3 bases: TGTGCCAGCAGTCCCCCCAGTGCCCTCATAACAGGGCCGGAGACCCAGTACTTC.

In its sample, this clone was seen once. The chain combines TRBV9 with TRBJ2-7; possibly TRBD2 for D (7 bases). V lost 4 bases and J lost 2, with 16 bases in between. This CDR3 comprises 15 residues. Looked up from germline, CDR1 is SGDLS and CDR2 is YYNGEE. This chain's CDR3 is CASSPTGGRTYEQYF. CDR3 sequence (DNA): TGTGCCAGCAGCCCGACCGGGGGGCGGACCTACGAGCAGTACTTC.

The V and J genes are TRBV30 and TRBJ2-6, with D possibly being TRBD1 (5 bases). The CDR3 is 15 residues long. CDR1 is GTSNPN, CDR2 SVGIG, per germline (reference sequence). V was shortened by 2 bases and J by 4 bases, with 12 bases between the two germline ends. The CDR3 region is CAWSTGASGANVLTF. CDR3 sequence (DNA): TGTGCCTGGAGTACTGGGGCTTCGGGGGCCAACGTCCTGACTTTC.

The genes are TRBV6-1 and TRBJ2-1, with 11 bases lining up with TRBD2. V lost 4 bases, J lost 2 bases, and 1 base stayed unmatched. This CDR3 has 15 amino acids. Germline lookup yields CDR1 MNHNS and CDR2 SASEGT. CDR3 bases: TGTGCCAGCAGTGGACTAGCGGGACCCTACAATGAGCAGTTCTTC. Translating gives CASSGLAGPYNEQFF.

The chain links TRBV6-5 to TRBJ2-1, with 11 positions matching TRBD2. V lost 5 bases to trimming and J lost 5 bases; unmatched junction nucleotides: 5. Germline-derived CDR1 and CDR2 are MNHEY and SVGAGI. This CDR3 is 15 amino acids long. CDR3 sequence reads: CASSRGLAGNNEQFF. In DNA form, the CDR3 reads TGTGCCAGCAGTCGCGGACTAGCGGGCAACAATGAGCAGTTCTTC.